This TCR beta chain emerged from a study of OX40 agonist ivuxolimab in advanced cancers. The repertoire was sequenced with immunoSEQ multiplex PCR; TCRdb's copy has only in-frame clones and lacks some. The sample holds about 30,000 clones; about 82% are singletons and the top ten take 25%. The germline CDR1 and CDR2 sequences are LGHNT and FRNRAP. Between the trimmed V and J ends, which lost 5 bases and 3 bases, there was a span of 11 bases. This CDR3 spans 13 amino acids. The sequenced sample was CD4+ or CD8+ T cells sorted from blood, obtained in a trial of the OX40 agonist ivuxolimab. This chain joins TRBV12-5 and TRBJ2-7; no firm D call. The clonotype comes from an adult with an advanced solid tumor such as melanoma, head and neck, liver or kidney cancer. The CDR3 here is CASGLSLSYEQYF. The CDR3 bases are TGTGCTAGTGGTCTCTCGCTAAGCTACGAGCAGTACTTC.